The 9 T cell receptor beta chains given below trace back to one sample, sequenced in a study of blood T cell repertoires in COVID-19. Assay: immunoSEQ multiplex PCR; the TCRdb copy retains only in-frame clones and omits some. The sample gives about 200,000 clones, around 84% of which show up once; less than 5.5% is in the top ten. The sample taken for sequencing was peripheral blood. These receptors all come from a woman of 80 years or more with acute or convalescent COVID-19.

The chain employs TRBV3-1 (or the pseudogene TRBV3-2) and TRBJ1-5, with unresolved D. This CDR3 is 13 amino acids long. Looked up from germline, CDR1 is LGHDT and CDR2 is YNNKEL (reference sequence). The ends were cut back, 4 bases at V and 5 bases at J, with 9 bases in the middle. Written as DNA, the CDR3 is TGTGCCAGCAGCCGGAGGGTTGATCAGCCCCAGCATTTT. It specifies CASSRRVDQPQHF.

The chain links TRBV2 to TRBJ1-1; D possibly corresponds to TRBD1 (5 bases). V was cut by 8 bases and J by 6 bases, with 19 bases left in between. Germline V gives CDR1 SNHLY, CDR2 FYNNEI. The CDR3 is 14 residues long. The CDR3 reads CASDIGQTVAEAFF. CDR3 DNA sequence: TGTGCCAGCGATATAGGACAAACTGTCGCTGAAGCTTTCTTT.

The V gene is TRBV5-6, the J gene TRBJ2-7; 7 nucleotides align to TRBD1. From germline, CDR1 is SGHDT and CDR2 YYEEEE. V was clipped by 4 bases and J by 4 bases; unmatched bases: 8. The CDR3 is 14 amino acids. CDR3 amino acids: CASSLQGSGYEQYF. As DNA, the CDR3 is TGTGCCAGCAGCCTACAGGGGTCGGGGTACGAGCAGTACTTC. Full variable domain (remainder filled in from reference TRBV5-6 and TRBJ2-7): DAGVTQSPTHLIKTRGQQVTLRCSPKSGHDTVSWYQQALGQGPQFIFQYYEEEERQRGNFPDRFSGHQFPNYSSELNVNALLLGDSALYLCASSLQGSGYEQYFGPGTRLTVT.

The rearrangement links TRBV5-1 to TRBJ1-2; tentative D call: TRBD1 (5 bases). The CDR3 length is 13 residues. The ends were cut back, 1 base at V and 8 bases at J, with 12 bases in the middle. Germline-derived CDR1 and CDR2 are SGHRS and YFSETQ. The CDR3 here is CASSLQGESGYTF. Written as DNA, the CDR3 is TGCGCCAGCAGCTTGCAAGGGGAAAGCGGCTACACCTTC. Full variable domain (missing parts from reference TRBV5-1 and TRBJ1-2): KAGVTQTPRYLIKTRGQQVTLSCSPISGHRSVSWYQQTPGQGLQFLFEYFSETQRNKGNFPGRFSGRQFSNSRSEMNVSTLELGDSALYLCASSLQGESGYTFGSGTRLTVV.

J is TRBJ1-2 and V is TRBV19, with 9 nucleotides matching TRBD1. Germline CDR1 is LNHDA and CDR2 is SQIVND (reference sequence). The CDR3 sequence is 15 residues long. After removal of 5 bases from V and 5 bases from J, the junction contained 9 bases not matched to a gene. The CDR3 protein is CASSAPGQGRYGYTF. The CDR3, as DNA: TGTGCCAGTAGTGCCCCGGGACAGGGTCGATATGGCTACACCTTC. The full variable domain, with the rest looked up from reference TRBV19 and TRBJ1-2, is DGGITQSPKYLFRKEGQNVTLSCEQNLNHDAMYWYRQDPGQGLRLIYYSQIVNDFQKGDIAEGYSVSREKKESFPLTVTSAQKNPTAFYLCASSAPGQGRYGYTFGSGTRLTVV.

The chain has TRBV15 and TRBJ2-7; 13 positions agree with TRBD2. From germline, CDR1 is LNHNV and CDR2 YYDKDF (reference sequence). The CDR3 covers 16 residues. V lost 0 bases and J lost 4; bases outside the gene matches: 3. This CDR3 is CATSRELGLAGYEQYF. CDR3 nucleotides: TGTGCCACCAGCAGAGAATTGGGACTAGCGGGATACGAGCAGTACTTC.

The V gene is TRBV28, the J gene TRBJ1-4; D uncertain. V lost 5 bases, J lost 10 bases, and 11 bases lay in between. The CDR3 is 12 residues long. Germline assignment: CDR1 MDHEN and CDR2 SYDVKM. CDR3 region: CASSKFPGKLFF. CDR3 bases: TGTGCCAGCAGTAAGTTTCCGGGAAAACTGTTTTTT.

The V and J genes are TRBV9 and TRBJ2-3; 12 nucleotides agree with TRBD2. Per germline, CDR1 SGDLS and CDR2 YYNGEE. Trimming at V came to 3 bases and at J to 3 bases, leaving 5 bases not matched to a gene. The CDR3 is made up of 16 amino acids. CDR3 DNA sequence: TGTGCCAGCAGCGCTGGGGGACTAGCGGGTACAGATACGCAGTATTTT. It yields the protein CASSAGGLAGTDTQYF.

This chain links TRBV7-2 with TRBJ2-5, with D perhaps TRBD2 (5 bases). Germline V CDR1 and CDR2: SGHTA, FQGNSA. Trimming cost V 1 base and J 4 bases, with 16 bases left between them. The CDR3 loop spans 16 amino acids. CDR3 sequence reads: CASSLVESDRGETQYF. The DNA for the CDR3 is TGTGCCAGCAGCTTAGTCGAGTCCGACCGGGGAGAGACCCAGTACTTC. The full variable domain, completed using reference TRBV7-2 and TRBJ2-5, is GAGVSQSPSNKVTEKGKDVELRCDPISGHTALYWYRQSLGQGLEFLIYFQGNSAPDKSGLPSDRFSAERTGGSVSTLTIQRTQQEDSAVYLCASSLVESDRGETQYFGPGTRLLVL.